Listed below are T cell receptor beta chains from one sample, sequenced in a study of human T cells and chemical hapten exposure. Each CDR3 protein gets one entry after TCRdb re-called the RACE reads with MiXCR. The table lists about 120,000 distinct CDR3 sequences, approximately 13% of them singletons. The starting material was whole blood, obtained in connection with sensitization to the hapten diphenylcyclopropenone (DPC). These receptors all come from a woman aged 18-35 years with alopecia areata. Some clones in this sample may be carry-over from other donors' samples. CDR3s include the opening cysteine and the closing phenylalanine or tryptophan. The order of the fields is D gene, V gene, J gene, clone size, CDR3 DNA, CDR3 protein. The D gene is left open where the match is weak. The listing skips clone size in some rows; elsewhere it reads once, few, many or a size class.

D: .
V: TRBV13
J: TRBJ2-1
size: .
DNA: TGTGCCAGCAGCCCCCAAGGGGCGAACTACAATGAGCAGTTCTTC
CDR3: CASSPQGANYNEQFF

D: TRBD2
V: TRBV7-2
J: TRBJ2-5
size: many
DNA: TGTGCCAGCAGCGCGCCCAGCAAGCGGGAATCACAAGAGACCCAGTACTTC
CDR3: CASSAPSKRESQETQYF

D: TRBD1
V: TRBV20-1
J: TRBJ2-5
size: many
DNA: TGCAGTGCTCAGACCCACGGGACAGGGGGCAAAGAGACCCAGTACTTC
CDR3: CSAQTHGTGGKETQYF

D: .
V: TRBV4-3
J: TRBJ2-6
size: few
DNA: TGCGCCAGCAGCCAAACGGCTTTTTTCTCTGGGGCCAACGTCCTGACTTTC
CDR3: CASSQTAFFSGANVLTF

D: TRBD1
V: TRBV10-2
J: TRBJ2-1
size: few
DNA: TGCGCCAGCAGTGAGGTCAGGGGGTTAGACAATGAGCAGTTCTTC
CDR3: CASSEVRGLDNEQFF

D: .
V: TRBV3-1
J: TRBJ1-1
size: few
DNA: TGTGCCAGCAGCCAACAGATAGCGAACACTGAAGCTTTCTTT
CDR3: CASSQQIANTEAFF

D: .
V: TRBV28
J: TRBJ2-3
size: .
DNA: TGTGCCAGCAGTCAACTGGGGGTGCCCACAGATACGCAGTATTTT
CDR3: CASSQLGVPTDTQYF

D: .
V: TRBV18
J: TRBJ1-4
size: .
DNA: TGTGCCAGCTCACCACAGGGCTCTTCTAATGAAAAACTGTTTTTT
CDR3: CASSPQGSSNEKLFF

D: TRBD2
V: TRBV2
J: TRBJ2-1
size: few
DNA: TGTGCCAGCAGTCAAACCGGGACTAGCGGGGGCTTTTACAATGAGCAGTTCTTC
CDR3: CASSQTGTSGGFYNEQFF

D: .
V: TRBV27
J: TRBJ2-7
size: many
DNA: TGTGCCAGCAGTTTTCTAGCGCTTCTCTCCTACGAGCAGTACTTC
CDR3: CASSFLALLSYEQYF

D: .
V: TRBV4-3
J: TRBJ1-2
size: many
DNA: TGCGCCAGCAGCCAGTATACAGCTAACTATGGCTACACCTTC
CDR3: CASSQYTANYGYTF

D: .
V: TRBV11-2
J: TRBJ2-5
size: many
DNA: TGTGCCAGCAGCCCAAAGGAGACCCAGTACTTC
CDR3: CASSPKETQYF

D: .
V: TRBV10-3
J: TRBJ1-1
size: .
DNA: TGTGCCATCAGGGGTAAGGACGGATACACTGAAGCTTTCTTT
CDR3: CAIRGKDGYTEAFF

D: TRBD2
V: TRBV7-2
J: TRBJ2-3
size: few
DNA: TGTGCCAGCAGCAAGGGACTAACTCCCCGAGATACGCAGTATTTT
CDR3: CASSKGLTPRDTQYF

D: .
V: TRBV2
J: TRBJ1-2
size: few
DNA: TGTGCCAGCACAAACCCGAACTATGGCTACACCTTC
CDR3: CASTNPNYGYTF

D: TRBD2
V: TRBV6-5
J: TRBJ2-1
size: .
DNA: TGTGCCAGCAGTTCCGTGACTAGCGGGAGCTACAATGAGCAGTTCTTC
CDR3: CASSSVTSGSYNEQFF

D: TRBD1
V: TRBV6-2/TRBV6-3
J: TRBJ2-5
size: few
DNA: TGTGCCAGCACCCGGGACAGACAAGAGACCCAGTACTTC
CDR3: CASTRDRQETQYF

D: .
V: TRBV10-2
J: TRBJ1-2
size: .
DNA: TGCGCCAGCAGTGAATCTGGGGACTATGGCTACACCTTC
CDR3: CASSESGDYGYTF

D: TRBD1
V: TRBV28
J: TRBJ1-4
size: few
DNA: TGTGCCAGCAGTTCACTTCAGACAGGGCGTAATGAAAAACTGTTTTTT
CDR3: CASSSLQTGRNEKLFF

D: .
V: TRBV9
J: TRBJ1-4
size: few
DNA: TGTGCCAGCAGCGCGACAGGAGATCGCAATGAAAAACTGTTTTTT
CDR3: CASSATGDRNEKLFF

D: TRBD2
V: TRBV10-2
J: TRBJ2-3
size: .
DNA: TGCGCCAGCAGACTAGCGGGGGCCCCTAGCACAGATACGCAGTATTTT
CDR3: CASRLAGAPSTDTQYF

D: TRBD2
V: TRBV6-2/TRBV6-3
J: TRBJ2-1
size: .
DNA: TGTGCCAGCAGTAACAGCGGGGGGAACTACAATGAGCAGTTCTTC
CDR3: CASSNSGGNYNEQFF

D: .
V: TRBV11-2
J: TRBJ2-5
size: many
DNA: TGTGCCAGCAGCTTAGAGATGTGGGGGTACCAAGAGACCCAGTACTTC
CDR3: CASSLEMWGYQETQYF

D: .
V: TRBV27
J: TRBJ1-2
size: few
DNA: TGTGCCAGCAGTTTATCTGAGGGAGCGACCTACACCTTC
CDR3: CASSLSEGATYTF

D: .
V: TRBV7-8
J: TRBJ1-2
size: many
DNA: TGTGCCAGCAGCCCACTGCAACATGGCTACACCTTC
CDR3: CASSPLQHGYTF

D: .
V: TRBV4-3
J: TRBJ2-2
size: few
DNA: TGCGCCAGCAGCCAAGGGAATTGGGGGAGTTCCACCGGGGAGCTGTTTTTT
CDR3: CASSQGNWGSSTGELFF

D: .
V: TRBV27
J: TRBJ2-7
size: few
DNA: TGTGCCAGCAGTTCAGGGGCGGACTACGAGCAGTACTTC
CDR3: CASSSGADYEQYF

D: TRBD2
V: TRBV9
J: TRBJ2-3
size: many
DNA: TGTGCCAGCAGCTACGGGGGGGCCATCGATACGCAGTATTTT
CDR3: CASSYGGAIDTQYF